Sequencing of this TCR beta chain was carried out in a study of regulatory T cells in long-lasting Graves disease (dated by TCRdb to the early 2020s). The study in broad terms: Newly diagnosed Graves' disease patients had taken antithyroid drugs for less than 3 months. This study used TCR sequencing and RNA sequencing of peripheral blood to compare persistent Graves' disease patients against newly diagnosed Graves' disease patients. The study was conducted in China and was registered as a clinical trial. A total of roughly 33 samples were covered by TCR sequencing, comprising some 13 persistent and around 20 newly diagnosed Graves' disease patients.

This clonotype was seen only a few times. Its antigen is not yet known. Per-base quality was not reported, and no clone a single base away is much larger than it. The investigation overall reported the following: The study examined only peripheral blood because the primary lesion, thyroid tissue, could not be accessed. Persistent Graves' disease patients showed lower TCR Shannon entropy and fewer highly expanded clones than newly diagnosed patients, suggesting clonal expansion. As a limitation, the authors acknowledged that the small sample size may reduce accuracy. Only the TCR beta chain was sequenced and analyzed. Persistent patients shared more public clonotypes among themselves (2,741) than newly diagnosed patients did (approximately 970).

In the paper's terms, the time point label means: newly diagnosed GD, antithyroid drugs for less than 3 months. For both TCR sequencing and RNA sequencing, RNA was extracted from PBMCs in TRIzol. The diagnosis of Graves' disease was made according to American Thyroid Association guidelines. Patients were recruited from an endocrinology department in Xi'an, China. Each patient gave about 8.1 milliliters of peripheral blood, collected in an EDTA anticoagulant tube. Ficoll Paque Plus density gradient separation was used to isolate PBMCs, and no additional T cell sorting was done. An Agilent 2100 Bioanalyzer and agarose gel were used to check RNA quality, while a NanoDrop 2000 measured RNA concentration. Library construction relied on multiplex PCR. The data were produced on an Illumina HiSeq 4000. To build TCR beta libraries, CDR3 regions were amplified by Arm-PCR using iRepertoire HTBI primers. Before sequencing, the PCR products underwent gel purification. The source study handled its data this way. Gene usage analysis of CDR3 amino acid clonotypes used the 55 to 65 TRBV and 12 to 15 TRBJ segments found across samples. COPE and FqMerger were used to merge the filtered high-quality paired reads into contigs. BLAST was used to align contigs to the IMGT TRBV, TRBD and TRBJ reference genes, and CDR3 was defined following IMGT. Highly expanded clones were defined as clonotypes with a frequency above 0.1%. Shannon entropy was used to measure repertoire diversity, and the Gini coefficient was used to measure V-J evenness. A clonotype was considered public if more than one individual shared it. TCRdb trimmed public reads at Q25 via fastp, called clones via MiXCR and kept in-frame beta chains. Each record represents a unique CDR3 protein, reported with the most common genes and DNA among its rows. These V and J calls rely on TCRdb rather than the paper's analysis. The sample table lists about 540,000 distinct CDR3 sequences, roughly 12% of them with a count of one. The ten largest clones take up roughly a tenth of the sample.

This sample also appeared in a second study, on T cells in Graves' hyperthyroidism and ophthalmopathy. The second study reports: A patient counted as having stable Graves' hyperthyroidism if no progression to ophthalmopathy occurred over 18 months of follow-up. The hyperthyroidism patients were between 18 and 65 years old and newly diagnosed, with a disease duration of less than 2 months. The study excluded patients with uncontrolled infections, other autoimmune diseases, pregnancy or lactation. Diagnoses were based on clinical symptoms, serum thyroxine and TRAb, thyroid ultrasound and orbital computed tomography. A first-round RT-PCR of the TCR CDR3 used the HTBI primer set with the Qiagen OneStep RT-PCR kit. Most expanded thyroid clonotypes (frequency above 0.001) were also detected in blood, suggesting blood repertoires may reflect thyroid immune responses. Ophthalmopathy was separated from stable hyperthyroidism by a 13 V-J signature model, with approximately 89% sensitivity and roughly 81% specificity obtained in cross-validation and 80%/75% obtained in testing. In validation, the model predicted progression to ophthalmopathy a median of about 6 months before onset, with roughly 71% sensitivity and around 76% specificity. To identify TCR V-J signatures that set the groups apart, the researchers used a discovery cohort of about a hundred patients, made up of approximately 43 with Graves' ophthalmopathy and 55 to 65 with stable Graves' hyperthyroidism. Prospective prediction of ophthalmopathy was tested in an independent validation cohort consisting of 18 to 20 hyperthyroidism patients and more than 15 patients who later progressed to ophthalmopathy. The 75 to 100 discovery patients were randomly divided into training and test sets at a 7:3 ratio. The study also compared thyroid tissue and blood T-cell repertoires from about six Graves' hyperthyroidism patients. Once sampling was done, hyperthyroidism patients were given methimazole at a starting dose of 30 mg daily, whereas ophthalmopathy patients were given high-dose intravenous methylprednisolone. Libraries were constructed in a second round of multiplex PCR, after which size selection and purification were carried out. Sequencing of the libraries was done on an Illumina HiSeq2000 using paired-end 100 bp reads. SOAPnuke was used to process the raw data, with reads discarded if the reads contained adapters or uncalled bases, had a mean Phred below 15, or lacked an exact constant-primer or identifier match. High-quality paired reads were merged with COPE v1.2.5, and unique nucleotide sequences were defined as clonotypes. Clonotypes were aligned to IMGT TRBV, TRBD and TRBJ reference segments using MiTCR v1.1. The analysis included only V-J combinations with a frequency above 0.0001, which together covered 99% to 99.2% of the repertoires. A TCS score was defined as the ratio between F50 (clonal expansion) and ExV (chaos), using BLOSUM62-based TCRdist between CDR3 peptides within each V-J. Welch's t-statistics and random forest reduced roughly 500 V-J features to roughly 13, which were used in a naive Bayes classifier (R e1071). Sample size was not statistically predetermined, and blinding of investigators to group allocation was not performed. According to the paper, TCR Vbeta CDR3 sequencing was carried out on 120 to 150 peripheral blood samples, which came from fewer than 50 ophthalmopathy, some 73 hyperthyroidism and roughly 17 progressor patients.

The material sequenced was peripheral blood mononuclear cells (PBMCs), taken at new diagnosis, from a patient treated with antithyroid drugs. The source is a young man with Graves disease. Donor details come from another sample of the same person, matched by shared clones.

The CDR3 sequence is CASSMRTSGTNEQYF. The bases are TGTGCCAGTAGTATGAGGACTAGCGGGACCAACGAGCAGTACTTC. The V gene is TRBV19 and the J gene is TRBJ2-7, with 12 bases matching TRBD2. V lost 3 bases and J lost 5 bases, and the count of bases not matched to a germline gene is 5. The germline V gene (reference sequence) supplies CDR1 LNHDA and CDR2 SQIVND. The CDR3 contains 15 residues, cysteine and phenylalanine counted. Only the CDR3 region is kept as DNA, spanning 45 bases read in frame from base 1.